The sequence of this TCR beta chain was determined in a study of T cells in Graves' hyperthyroidism and ophthalmopathy. Trimming shortened V by 6 bases and J by 4 bases, and 7 bases separated the two germline ends. CDR1 and CDR2 from the germline V gene are DFQATT and SNEGSKA (reference sequence). CDR3 length: 10 residues. In this sample, this clonotype turned up many times. Using RNA transcripts as the source, TCR beta CDR3 regions were amplified. HTBI primers were employed in a first-round RT-PCR of the TCR CDR3. From the multiplex PCR reads, TCRdb called clonotypes with MiXCR, one entry per CDR3 protein. Counted here are approximately 98,000 distinct CDR3 sequences, 35% to 45% occurring once; the ten biggest clones make up 10% to 13%.

The V call is TRBV20-1, the J call TRBJ2-7, with D unclear. This receptor was identified in a woman aged 25-40 years with Graves' hyperthyroidism. Sequenced input: peripheral blood or thyroid tissue (not recorded which). CDR3 sequence (DNA): TGCAGTGCGCAAGATTACGAGCAGTACTTC. Residues: CSAQDYEQYF.